This T cell receptor beta chain originates from a study of neurological immune-mediated disorders (dated 2019 in TCRdb). Regarding the study in general: Among the approximately 35 multiple sclerosis patients, relapsing-remitting MS accounted for approximately 31 and secondary progressive MS accounted for 3. Peripheral blood TCR-beta repertoires from patients with HTLV-I-associated myelopathy (HAM/TSP), patients with multiple sclerosis, and healthy controls were compared in the study using UMI-based sequencing. The approximately 110 TCR-beta libraries included longitudinal samples, technical triplicates and paired sorted CD4+ and CD8+ T-cell subsets alongside PBMC samples. The cohort comprised roughly 65 subjects: around 15 HAM/TSP patients, approximately 34 multiple sclerosis patients and some 20 healthy controls.

To synthesize cDNA, template-switch 5'RACE was performed with a primer carrying a 10-nucleotide random unique molecular identifier so that each TCR transcript was tagged. Each sequencing run produced over 160 million TCR-beta sequences covering 15-18 subjects. Total RNA was extracted with the RNeasy kit. Using the KAPA Real-time Library Amplification kit, TCR-beta VDJ regions were amplified with primers for the TCR constant region and the 5'RACE anchor. A first PCR added sample indexes and Illumina adaptors, and a second PCR then raised library yield. The roughly 650 bp TCR product was size-selected on a 2% E-gel SizeSelection system after Ampure bead purification. Library quality was checked on a Bioanalyzer, concentration was measured with Qubit, and libraries were quantified with the Kapa Library Quantification kit before pooling. An Illumina HiSeq 2500 sequenced the libraries paired-end 2 x 150 bp. To increase sequence diversity, 25-30% phiX was spiked into each library pool. Processing in the source paper ran as follows. The UMI-based MiGEC pipeline processed quality-filtered reads and removed over 90% of raw TCR sequences during error correction. IMGT germline references were used for alignment of VDJ genes, and clonotypes were defined by a unique CDR3 amino acid sequence together with V-J genes. VDJtools evaluated clonal expansion, Shannon diversity and CDR3 relatedness (CalcPairwiseDistances, ClusterSamples); CLCbio workbench built phylogenetic trees. A clone was classed as expanded if it had 8 or more unique UMIs, a cutoff based on coefficient-of-variation modelling across technical triplicates. TCRdb trimmed the raw reads at Q25, called clones with MiXCR and kept productive beta chains. Rows merge per CDR3 protein into single entries with the most common DNA and genes. The V and J calls were determined by TCRdb, not by the authors. This sample comprises 50,000 or so distinct CDR3 sequences, 3% to 4% of them detected only once. In total, the top ten clones hold more than 5% of the sample.

For the unsorted PBMC libraries, 2 million PBMCs were stored in RNAlater at -80 degrees C until RNA extraction and were used to generate the libraries. Multiple sclerosis patients were enrolled in a US clinical protocol evaluating disease progression by magnetic resonance imaging. Peripheral blood underwent Ficoll-Hypaque density gradient centrifugation to isolate PBMCs, which were then cryopreserved in liquid nitrogen. What the authors observed across the whole study: Repertoires from 18 of 34 MS patients were grouped by phylogenetic analysis into a cluster of related CDR3 sequences, suggesting a possible repertoire-level signature. No identical CDR3 amino acid sequences were shared among expanded clones across subjects, suggesting private TCR-beta repertoires in all groups. No clinical or MRI features were associated with the MS cluster, and the authors said that larger cohorts are needed. TCR clonal expansion was greatest in HAM/TSP patients and smallest in MS patients, who ranked below even healthy controls.

From the cysteine up to the phenylalanine, the CDR3 has a length of 14 residues. Left in the record is the CDR3 DNA by itself, 42 bases read in frame from the first base. A distance of 13 bases separates the germline ends of V and J, which lose 5 bases and 5 bases respectively. Via the germline V gene (reference sequence), CDR1 is SEHNR and CDR2 FQNEAQ. This clonotype was observed a handful of times. Its antigen has not been determined. Qualities for individual bases were not recorded, and no much larger clone is one base off. The TCR was taken from a man aged 35-49 years with multiple sclerosis. Sequenced input: PBMCs. The rearranged segments are TRBV7-9 and TRBJ2-4, with an unclear D gene assignment. DNA sequence: TGTGCCAGCAGCCCCGTCCCTGGGGAAAACATTCAGTACTTC. The encoded protein is CASSPVPGENIQYF.